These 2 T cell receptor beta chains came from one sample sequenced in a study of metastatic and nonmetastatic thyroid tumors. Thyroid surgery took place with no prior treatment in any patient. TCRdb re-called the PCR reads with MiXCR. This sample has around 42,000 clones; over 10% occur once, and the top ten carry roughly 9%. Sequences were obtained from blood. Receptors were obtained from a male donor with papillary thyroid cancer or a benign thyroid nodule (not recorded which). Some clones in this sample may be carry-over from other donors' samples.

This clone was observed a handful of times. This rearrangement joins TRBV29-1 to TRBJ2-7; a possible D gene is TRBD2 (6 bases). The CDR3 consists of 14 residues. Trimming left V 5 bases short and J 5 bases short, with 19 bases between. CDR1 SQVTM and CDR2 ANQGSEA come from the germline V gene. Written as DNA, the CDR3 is TGCAGCGTTCCCCTAGGGCCCGGGAGCGACGAGCAGTACTTC. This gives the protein CSVPLGPGSDEQYF.

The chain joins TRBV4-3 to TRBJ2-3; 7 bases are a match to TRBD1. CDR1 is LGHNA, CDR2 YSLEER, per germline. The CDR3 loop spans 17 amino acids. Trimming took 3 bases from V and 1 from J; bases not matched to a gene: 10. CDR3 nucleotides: TGCGCCAGCAGCCAGCGAGGGGACAGTCTACGCACAGATACGCAGTATTTT. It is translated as CASSQRGDSLRTDTQYF.